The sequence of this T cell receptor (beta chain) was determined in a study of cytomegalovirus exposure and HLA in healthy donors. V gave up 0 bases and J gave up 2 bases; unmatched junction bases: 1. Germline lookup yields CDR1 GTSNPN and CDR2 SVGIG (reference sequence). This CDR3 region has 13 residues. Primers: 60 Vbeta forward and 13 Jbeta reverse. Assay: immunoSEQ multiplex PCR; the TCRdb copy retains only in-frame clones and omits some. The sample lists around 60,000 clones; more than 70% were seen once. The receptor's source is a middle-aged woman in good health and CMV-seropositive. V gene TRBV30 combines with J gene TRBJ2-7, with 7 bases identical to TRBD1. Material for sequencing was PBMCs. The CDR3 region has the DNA TGTGCCTGGAGTGTACAGGGGCCCTACGAGCAGTACTTC. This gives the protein CAWSVQGPYEQYF.